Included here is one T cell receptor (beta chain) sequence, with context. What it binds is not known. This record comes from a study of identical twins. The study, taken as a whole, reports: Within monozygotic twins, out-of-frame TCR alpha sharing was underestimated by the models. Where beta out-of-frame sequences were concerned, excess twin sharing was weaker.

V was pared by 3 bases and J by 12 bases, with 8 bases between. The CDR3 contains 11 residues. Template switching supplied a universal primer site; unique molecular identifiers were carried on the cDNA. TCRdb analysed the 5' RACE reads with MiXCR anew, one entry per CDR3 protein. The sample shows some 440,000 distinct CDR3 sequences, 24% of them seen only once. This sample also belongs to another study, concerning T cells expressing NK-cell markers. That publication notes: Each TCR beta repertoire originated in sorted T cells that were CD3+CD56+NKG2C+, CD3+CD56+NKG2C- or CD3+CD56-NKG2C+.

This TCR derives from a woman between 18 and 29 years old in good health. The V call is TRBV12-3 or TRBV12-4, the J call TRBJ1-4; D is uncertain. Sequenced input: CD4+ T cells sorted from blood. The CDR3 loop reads CASSLTQELFF. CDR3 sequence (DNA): TGTGCCAGCAGTTTGACGCAAGAACTGTTTTTT.